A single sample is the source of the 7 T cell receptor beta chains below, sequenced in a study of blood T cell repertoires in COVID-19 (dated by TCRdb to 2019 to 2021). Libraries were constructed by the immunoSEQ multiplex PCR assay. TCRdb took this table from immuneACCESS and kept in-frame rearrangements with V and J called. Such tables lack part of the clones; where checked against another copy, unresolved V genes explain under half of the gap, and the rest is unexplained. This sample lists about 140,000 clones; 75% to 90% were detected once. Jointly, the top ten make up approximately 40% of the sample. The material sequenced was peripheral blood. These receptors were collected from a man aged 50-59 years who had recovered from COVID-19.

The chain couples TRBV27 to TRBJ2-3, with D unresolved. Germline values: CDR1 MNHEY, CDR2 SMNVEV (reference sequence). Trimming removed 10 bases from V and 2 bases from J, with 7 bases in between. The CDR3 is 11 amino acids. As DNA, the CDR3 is TGTGCCACCGCTATCACAGATACGCAGTATTTT. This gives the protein CATAITDTQYF.

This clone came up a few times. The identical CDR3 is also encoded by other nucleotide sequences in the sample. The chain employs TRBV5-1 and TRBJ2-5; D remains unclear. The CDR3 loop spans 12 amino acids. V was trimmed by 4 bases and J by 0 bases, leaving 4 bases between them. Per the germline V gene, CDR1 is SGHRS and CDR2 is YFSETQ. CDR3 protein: CASSPNQETQYF. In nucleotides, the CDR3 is TGCGCCAGCAGCCCAAACCAAGAGACCCAGTACTTC.

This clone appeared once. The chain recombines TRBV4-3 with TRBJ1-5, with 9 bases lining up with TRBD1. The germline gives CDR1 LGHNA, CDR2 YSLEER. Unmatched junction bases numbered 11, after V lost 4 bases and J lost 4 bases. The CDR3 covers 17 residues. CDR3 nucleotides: TGCGCCAGCAGCCTAAAGTCCCGGGACAGGGTTAATCAGCCCCAGCATTTT. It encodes CASSLKSRDRVNQPQHF.

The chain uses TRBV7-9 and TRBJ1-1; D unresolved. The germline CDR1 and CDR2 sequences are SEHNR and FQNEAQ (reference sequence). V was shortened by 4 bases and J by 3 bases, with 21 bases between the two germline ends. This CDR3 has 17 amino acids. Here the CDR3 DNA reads TGTGCCAGCAGCTCCCAAGAGACGGGAGTATTCGACACTGAAGCTTTCTTT. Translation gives CASSSQETGVFDTEAFF.

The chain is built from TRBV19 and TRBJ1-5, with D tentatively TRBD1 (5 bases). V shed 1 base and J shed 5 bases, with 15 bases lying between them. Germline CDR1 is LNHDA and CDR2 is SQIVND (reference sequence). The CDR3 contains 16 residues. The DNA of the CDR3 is TGTGCCAGTAGTATAGGGACATCGAGTAGGCATCAGCCCCAGCATTTT. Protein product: CASSIGTSSRHQPQHF. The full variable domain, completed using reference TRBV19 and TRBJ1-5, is DGGITQSPKYLFRKEGQNVTLSCEQNLNHDAMYWYRQDPGQGLRLIYYSQIVNDFQKGDIAEGYSVSREKKESFPLTVTSAQKNPTAFYLCASSIGTSSRHQPQHFGDGTRLSIL.

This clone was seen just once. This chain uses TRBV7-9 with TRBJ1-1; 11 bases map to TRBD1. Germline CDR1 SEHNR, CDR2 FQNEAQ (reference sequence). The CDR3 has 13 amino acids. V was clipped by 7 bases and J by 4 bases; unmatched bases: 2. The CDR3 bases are TGTGCCAGCAAGGGACAGGGGGGCACTGAAGCTTTCTTT. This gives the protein CASKGQGGTEAFF.

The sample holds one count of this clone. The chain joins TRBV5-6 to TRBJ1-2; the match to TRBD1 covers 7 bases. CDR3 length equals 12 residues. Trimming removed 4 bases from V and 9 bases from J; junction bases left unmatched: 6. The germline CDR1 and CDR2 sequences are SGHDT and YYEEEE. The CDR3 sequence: CASSPTGRSYTF. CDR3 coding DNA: TGTGCCAGCAGCCCGACAGGGCGTAGCTACACCTTC.